The rows below give T cell receptor beta chains drawn from one sample of a study of type 1 and type 2 diabetes patients. TCRdb reprocessed the multiplex PCR reads via MiXCR and lists one record per CDR3 protein. The top ten clones hold around 15% of a sample with about 250,000 distinct CDR3 sequences, more than 45% of them seen once. Sequencing input: peripheral blood mononuclear cells (PBMCs). The receptor source for this set is a young man with type 2 diabetes. Each CDR3 is given with its conserved first and last residue. The D gene is left open where the match is weak. The listing skips clone size in some rows; elsewhere it reads once, few, many or a size class.

size: few
length: 15
V: TRBV7-2
J: TRBJ2-2
D: -
CDR3: CASSLDGGNTGELFF
DNA: TGTGCCAGCAGCTTAGATGGGGGCAACACCGGGGAGCTGTTTTTT

size: few
length: 12
V: TRBV7-9
J: TRBJ1-6
D: -
CDR3: CASSGWGLPLHF
DNA: TGTGCCAGCAGCGGCTGGGGGCTACCCCTCCACTTT

size: -
length: 17
V: TRBV4-1
J: TRBJ2-5
D: TRBD1
CDR3: CASSPSETGVGEETQYF
DNA: TGCGCCAGCAGCCCGTCGGAGACAGGGGTGGGTGAGGAGACCCAGTACTTC

size: -
length: 15
V: TRBV7-3
J: TRBJ2-1
D: TRBD1
CDR3: CASSRGRGLYNEQFF
DNA: TGTGCCAGCAGTCGAGGCAGGGGGCTATACAATGAGCAGTTCTTC

size: -
length: 14
V: TRBV12-3/TRBV12-4
J: TRBJ2-7
D: TRBD1
CDR3: CASSLRTGGAEQYF
DNA: TGTGCCAGCAGTCTCCGGACAGGGGGCGCCGAGCAGTACTTC

size: -
length: 13
V: TRBV19
J: TRBJ2-7
D: TRBD1
CDR3: CAWSWTGGYEQYF
DNA: TGTGCCTGGAGTTGGACAGGGGGGTACGAGCAGTACTTC

size: -
length: 17
V: TRBV7-9
J: TRBJ2-1
D: TRBD2
CDR3: CASSLGPGTSFMNEQFF
DNA: TGTGCCAGCAGCTTGGGGCCCGGGACTAGCTTTATGAATGAGCAGTTCTTC

size: -
length: 9
V: TRBV7-9
J: TRBJ1-6
D: -
CDR3: CASHSALHF
DNA: TGTGCCAGCCATTCGGCCCTCCACTTT

size: -
length: 16
V: TRBV19
J: TRBJ2-5
D: TRBD2
CDR3: CASSIGLAGGQETQYF
DNA: TGTGCCAGTAGTATAGGTCTAGCGGGAGGGCAAGAGACCCAGTACTTC

size: many
length: 12
V: TRBV7-6
J: TRBJ2-1
D: -
CDR3: CASSHLFNEQFF
DNA: TGTGCCAGCAGCCATCTTTTCAATGAGCAGTTCTTC

size: once
length: 12
V: TRBV19
J: TRBJ1-6
D: -
CDR3: CASNQSSSPLHF
DNA: TGTGCCAGTAATCAATCCAGTTCACCCCTCCACTTT